The T cell receptor (beta chain) described here comes from a study of cytomegalovirus exposure and HLA in healthy donors. The PCR had 60 Vbeta and 13 Jbeta primers. Libraries were prepared by immunoSEQ multiplex PCR; TCRdb keeps only in-frame clonotypes and omits some of them. The sample gives approximately 110,000 clones, more than 60% of which show up once; roughly 1.9% is in the top ten. V lost 4 bases to trimming and J lost 0 bases, with 9 bases between them. The germline CDR1 and CDR2 sequences are SQVTM and ANQGSEA. There are 13 residues in the CDR3. By frequency in the sample, this clone is medium-sized.

This clonotype originated in a man aged 25-45 years in good health and CMV-seronegative. Sequencing was carried out using PBMCs. This rearrangement joins TRBV29-1 to TRBJ1-1; a weak D match, TRBD1 (5 bases). The CDR3 reads CSVGQGLNTEAFF. The CDR3 DNA follows: TGCAGCGTTGGGCAGGGATTGAACACTGAAGCTTTCTTT.